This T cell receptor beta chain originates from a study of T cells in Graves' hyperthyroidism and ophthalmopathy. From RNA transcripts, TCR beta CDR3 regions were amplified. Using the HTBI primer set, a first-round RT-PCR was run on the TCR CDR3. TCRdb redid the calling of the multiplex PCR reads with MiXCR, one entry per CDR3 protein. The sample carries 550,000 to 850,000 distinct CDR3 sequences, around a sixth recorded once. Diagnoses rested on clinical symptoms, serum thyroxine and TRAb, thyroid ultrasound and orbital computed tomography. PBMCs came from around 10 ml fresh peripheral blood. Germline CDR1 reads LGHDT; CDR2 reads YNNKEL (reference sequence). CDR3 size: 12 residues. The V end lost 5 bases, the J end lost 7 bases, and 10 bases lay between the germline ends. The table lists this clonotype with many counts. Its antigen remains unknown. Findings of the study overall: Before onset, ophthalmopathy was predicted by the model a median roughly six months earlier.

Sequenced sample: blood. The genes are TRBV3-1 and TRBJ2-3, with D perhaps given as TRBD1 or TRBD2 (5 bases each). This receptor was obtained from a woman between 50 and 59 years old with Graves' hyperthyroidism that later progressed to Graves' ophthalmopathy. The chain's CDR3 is CASSTPGHTQYF. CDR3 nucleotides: TGTGCCAGCAGCACCCCGGGGCATACGCAGTATTTT.